Following are 9 T cell receptor beta chains from one sample sequenced in a study of regulatory T cells in long-lasting Graves disease. The time point: persistent/refractory GD, antithyroid drugs over 5 years with positive TRAb. From RNA extracted from PBMCs, the TCR library was made. Through Arm-PCR of CDR3 regions and iRepertoire HTBI primers, TCR beta libraries were built. Via MiXCR, TCRdb re-called the multiplex PCR reads, giving one row per CDR3 protein. Among over 650,000 distinct CDR3 sequences, approximately 31% were seen once, and the ten largest hold around 42%. The sample was peripheral blood mononuclear cells (PBMCs), taken when the disease was refractory, from a patient treated with antithyroid drugs. The receptors here all came from a female donor with Graves disease.

Written as DNA, the CDR3 is TGTGCCACCCAACAGGGTAGGGCTGAAGCTTTCTTT. This codes for CATQQGRAEAFF. The chain employs TRBV6-1 and TRBJ1-1; tentative D call: TRBD1 (6 bases). Per germline, CDR1 MNHNS and CDR2 SASEGT. V lost 10 bases and J 6 bases, leaving 15 bases between the germline ends. The CDR3 length is 12 residues.

The genes are TRBV9 and TRBJ1-4; D unclear. The V end was cut by 4 bases, the J end by 4 bases, with 14 bases between. Germline V gene sequence: CDR1 SGDLS, CDR2 YYNGEE. CDR3 length: 15 residues. CDR3 in DNA: TGTGCCAGCAGCCCCCGAGTCCGGTATAATGAAAAACTGTTTTTT. Residues: CASSPRVRYNEKLFF.

This clonotype was recorded at least ten times. V and J are TRBV28 and TRBJ1-2, with D unclear. From germline, CDR1 is MDHEN and CDR2 SYDVKM. The CDR3 is made up of 14 amino acids. Trimming pared 4 bases from V and 0 bases from J, leaving 9 bases between. The CDR3 DNA reads as TGTGCCAGCAGTTCCCCCGGGGCTAACTATGGCTACACCTTC. Translated: CASSSPGANYGYTF.

This clonotype was seen only a few times. A much bigger clone sits one base away, suggesting this may be a read error. The chain uses TRBV2 and TRBJ1-3; the D is unclear. The germline V gene encodes CDR1 SNHLY and CDR2 FYNNEI. V lost 4 bases and J 0 bases, leaving 4 bases between the germline ends. CDR3 size: 13 residues. CDR3 residues: CASSGNSGNTIYF. The CDR3 DNA is TGTGCCAGCAGTGGGAACTCTGGAAACACCATATATTTT.

J is TRBJ1-1 and V is TRBV19; D possibly corresponds to TRBD1 (6 bases). The CDR3 contains 15 residues. The V gene lost 5 bases and the J gene lost 4 bases, with 17 bases spanning the gap. Germline loops: CDR1 LNHDA, CDR2 SQIVND (reference sequence). CDR3 sequence reads: CASSPSDRYGTEAFF. For the CDR3, the DNA is TGTGCCAGTAGTCCGTCGGACAGATACGGCACTGAAGCTTTCTTT. The whole variable domain, filled in from reference TRBV19 and TRBJ1-1, reads DGGITQSPKYLFRKEGQNVTLSCEQNLNHDAMYWYRQDPGQGLRLIYYSQIVNDFQKGDIAEGYSVSREKKESFPLTVTSAQKNPTAFYLCASSPSDRYGTEAFFGQGTRLTVV.

This clonotype was counted many times. J is TRBJ1-5 and V is TRBV24-1; D gene unclear. V was shortened by 4 bases and J by 1 base, with 4 bases between the two germline ends. The CDR3 length is 13 residues. The germline CDR1 and CDR2 sequences are KGHDR and SFDVKD. The CDR3 reads CATSDNSNQPQHF. CDR3 in DNA: TGTGCCACCAGTGACAACAGCAATCAGCCCCAGCATTTT.

The chain couples TRBV5-6 to TRBJ1-2, with 9 bases lining up with TRBD1. Germline V gene lookup returns CDR1 SGHDT and CDR2 YYEEEE. This CDR3 region has 16 residues. V was clipped by 3 bases and J by 8 bases; unmatched bases: 14. CDR3 sequence reads: CASSSSAGTGNGGYTF. The CDR3 DNA is TGTGCCAGCAGCTCATCAGCCGGGACAGGGAATGGAGGCTACACCTTC.

Concerning this clonotype: A much more abundant neighbour one base away suggests this may be a read error. V is TRBV28 and J is TRBJ1-4, with D possibly matching TRBD1 (6 bases). This CDR3 region has 14 residues. CDR1 is MDHEN, CDR2 SYDVKM, per germline. The CDR3, as DNA: TGTGTCAGCAGGGGAAACAGCCCTAATGAAAAACTGTTTTTT. Encoded protein: CVSRGNSPNEKLFF.

The gene calls are TRBV5-6 and TRBJ1-2; D not certain. Between the trimmed V and J ends, which lost 5 bases and 0 bases, there was a span of 14 bases. CDR3 length equals 15 residues. In germline, CDR1 is SGHDT, CDR2 YYEEEE. CDR3 bases: TGTGCCAGCAGGCGATTAGAACATACTAACTATGGCTACACCTTC. Translating gives CASRRLEHTNYGYTF.